These 23 T cell receptor beta chains came from one sample sequenced in a study of T-cell memory formation after mild COVID-19. TCRdb processed the 5' RACE reads anew with MiXCR; each CDR3 protein has one entry. The table includes 250,000 to 300,000 distinct CDR3 sequences, 15% to 20% detected once. Specimen: PBMCs or a T cell subset sorted from them (not recorded which). Receptors originate from a man in his late teens or twenties who had mild COVID-19 (a few samples of this study predate the infection). Cell type and time point are not known.

This clonotype was seen many times. The rearrangement links TRBV7-2 to TRBJ2-3; maybe TRBD2 (7 bases). This CDR3 contains 17 residues. V was trimmed by 3 bases and J by 2 bases, leaving 18 bases between them. Per germline, CDR1 SGHTA and CDR2 FQGNSA. The CDR3 sequence is CASSFIGGARFTDTQYF. The CDR3 nucleotides read TGTGCCAGCAGCTTTATAGGGGGGGCGAGATTCACAGATACGCAGTATTTT.

The V and J genes are TRBV12-3 or TRBV12-4 and TRBJ2-4; the D gene could be TRBD1 or TRBD2 (6 bases each). Trimming cost V 5 bases and J 9 bases, with 23 bases left between them. The CDR3 runs to 16 residues. CDR3 loop: CASSPRTDSKGGIQYF. In nucleotides, the CDR3 is TGTGCCAGCAGTCCTCGGACAGACTCAAAGGGGGGCATTCAGTACTTC.

V gene TRBV12-3 or TRBV12-4 combines with J gene TRBJ1-1; D is unclear. With 1 base removed from V and 0 bases from J, the gap between germline ends came to 12 bases. The CDR3 loop spans 16 amino acids. The CDR3: CASSLGQYTMNTEAFF. CDR3 DNA sequence: TGTGCCAGCAGTTTAGGGCAATACACGATGAACACTGAAGCTTTCTTT.

V and J are TRBV5-1 and TRBJ2-5; no clear D gene. V was trimmed by 0 bases and J by 8 bases, leaving 11 bases between them. CDR1 SGHRS and CDR2 YFSETQ come from the germline V gene. CDR3 size: 13 residues. DNA of the CDR3: TGCGCCAGCAGCTTGGGGCTTGACCCTACCCAGTACTTC. This sequence encodes CASSLGLDPTQYF.

The genes are TRBV4-1 and TRBJ1-2; no definite D call. The CDR3 has 14 amino acids. From germline, CDR1 is MGHRA and CDR2 YSYEKL. V was trimmed by 0 bases and J by 3 bases, leaving 8 bases between them. The CDR3 DNA reads TGCGCCAGCAGCCAAGATGACACTCACTATGGCTACACCTTC. This codes for CASSQDDTHYGYTF.

This clonotype occurred a few times. The chain joins TRBV6-2 or TRBV6-3 to TRBJ2-7; either TRBD1 or TRBD2 may supply D (6 bases each). The germline gives CDR1 MNHEY, CDR2 SVGEGT. The CDR3 is 16 amino acids. V lost 2 bases to trimming and J lost 0 bases, with 14 bases between them. The DNA of the CDR3 is TGTGCCAGCAGTTACCAAGACTGGGGGGCCTCCTACGAGCAGTACTTC. Protein product: CASSYQDWGASYEQYF.

The sample holds a few counts of this clonotype. This chain links TRBV4-3 with TRBJ2-5; D could derive from TRBD1 or TRBD2 (6 bases each). The CDR3 is made up of 16 amino acids. The germline V and J ends were trimmed by 0 bases and 3 bases, with 14 bases remaining between them. CDR1 is LGHNA and CDR2 is YSLEER in the germline V gene. DNA of the CDR3: TGCGCCAGCAGCCAAGATGGACTAACAGGGAAAGAGACCCAGTACTTC. It specifies CASSQDGLTGKETQYF.

This clonotype was counted a few times. The CDR3 is CASSVGGGRYEQYF. Written as DNA, the CDR3 is TGTGCCAGCAGCGTAGGGGGGGGCCGCTACGAGCAGTACTTC. The chain has TRBV9 and TRBJ2-7, with D possibly matching TRBD2 (7 bases). V dropped 0 bases and J dropped 3 bases, with 10 bases sitting between them. This CDR3 comprises 14 residues. From germline, CDR1 is SGDLS and CDR2 YYNGEE.

This clonotype appeared many times. The chain carries TRBV7-9 and TRBJ2-1; maybe TRBD2 (6 bases). Germline CDR1 SEHNR, CDR2 FQNEAQ (reference sequence). Trimming cost V 3 bases and J 10 bases, with 10 bases left between them. This CDR3 region has 12 residues. The CDR3 DNA follows: TGTGCCAGCAGCTTGGTCCTAGCGGAGCAGTTCTTC. It is translated as CASSLVLAEQFF.

This clonotype was detected ten times or more. The rearrangement links TRBV4-1 to TRBJ2-7; D may be TRBD1 or TRBD2 (5 bases each). V dropped 6 bases and J dropped 2 bases, with 26 bases sitting between them. From germline, CDR1 is MGHRA and CDR2 YSYEKL. The CDR3 sequence is 18 residues long. CDR3 DNA sequence: TGCGCCAGCAGTCTACACTTTCGAGCAGGGAGAGTAACCTACGAGCAGTACGTC. This gives the protein CASSLHFRAGRVTYEQYV.

This chain joins TRBV12-5 and TRBJ2-5; TRBD1 matches at 8 bases. The germline CDR1 and CDR2 sequences are LGHNT and FRNRAP. The CDR3 runs to 13 residues. V dropped 6 bases and J dropped 5; count of bases not matched to a gene: 5. This CDR3 is CASGQGAEETQYF. The CDR3 region has the DNA TGTGCTAGTGGCCAGGGGGCCGAGGAGACCCAGTACTTC.

This clonotype occurred a few times. The genes are TRBV4-1 and TRBJ2-5; 8 bases fit TRBD1. The junction had 4 bases not matched to a gene; V was cut back by 4 bases and J by 3 bases. Germline CDR1 and CDR2: MGHRA and YSYEKL. The length of the CDR3 is 14 residues. The CDR3 loop reads CASSRPQGEETQYF. The CDR3 nucleotides are TGCGCCAGCAGCCGGCCACAGGGGGAAGAGACCCAGTACTTC.

The V call is TRBV18, the J call TRBJ1-4, with a weak D call TRBD1 (5 bases). V dropped 2 bases and J dropped 0 bases, with 7 bases sitting between them. Germline CDR1 is KGHSH and CDR2 is LQKENI. This CDR3 has 15 amino acids. The CDR3 DNA is TGTGCCAGCTCACCAGGGGGTGCAACTAATGAAAAACTGTTTTTT. This encodes CASSPGGATNEKLFF.

The rearrangement links TRBV7-2 to TRBJ2-5, with D uncertain. The CDR3 runs 8 residues. The V end was cut by 6 bases, the J end by 10 bases, with 3 bases between. From germline, CDR1 is SGHTA and CDR2 FQGNSA. In nucleotides, the CDR3 is TGTGCCAGCAGTAACCAGTACTTC. This encodes CASSNQYF. The full variable domain, completed using reference TRBV7-2 and TRBJ2-5, is GAGVSQSPSNKVTEKGKDVELRCDPISGHTALYWYRQSLGQGLEFLIYFQGNSAPDKSGLPSDRFSAERTGGSVSTLTIQRTQQEDSAVYLCASSNQYFGPGTRLLVL.

This clonotype was seen many times. The gene calls are TRBV29-1 and TRBJ2-1; D unclear. The germline CDR1 and CDR2 sequences are SQVTM and ANQGSEA. This CDR3 region has 11 residues. Between the trimmed V and J ends, which lost 2 bases and 4 bases, there was a span of 3 bases. CDR3 sequence (DNA): TGCAGCGTTGAACGGTACAATGAGCAGTTCTTC. Amino acid sequence: CSVERYNEQFF.

The chain couples TRBV7-9 to TRBJ1-2; tentatively, D is TRBD1 (6 bases). The CDR3 is 13 residues long. Germline lookup yields CDR1 SEHNR and CDR2 FQNEAQ (reference sequence). V was clipped by 4 bases and J by 5 bases, with 11 bases between them. CDR3 region: CASSSTGRYGYTF. CDR3 nucleotides: TGTGCCAGCAGCTCCACAGGGCGGTATGGCTACACCTTC. Variable domain in full (rest from reference TRBV7-9 and TRBJ1-2): DTGVSQNPRHKITKRGQNVTFRCDPISEHNRLYWYRQTLGQGPEFLTYFQNEAQLEKSRLLSDRFSAERPKGSFSTLEIQRTEQGDSAMYLCASSSTGRYGYTFGSGTRLTVV.

The DNA for the CDR3 is TGCGCCAGCAGCCCGAGGGGGGGGCTCACAGATACGCAGTATTTT. Its protein product is CASSPRGGLTDTQYF. The chain recombines TRBV5-1 with TRBJ2-3; D perhaps matches TRBD2 (7 bases). The V and J ends lost 4 bases and 2 bases respectively, with 14 bases between them. The CDR3 runs to 15 residues. Per germline, CDR1 SGHRS and CDR2 YFSETQ.

In its sample, this clonotype was seen many times. V and J are TRBV5-1 and TRBJ2-3; perhaps TRBD2 as D (6 bases). The CDR3 is 16 amino acids. Trimming stripped 5 bases from V and 0 bases from J, with 16 bases between. In germline, CDR1 is SGHRS, CDR2 YFSETQ. CDR3 sequence reads: CASRPGGAASTDTQYF. Here the CDR3 DNA reads TGCGCCAGCAGACCCGGAGGGGCGGCTAGCACAGATACGCAGTATTTT.

This clonotype appeared a few times. The chain uses TRBV5-1 and TRBJ2-7; 10 bases are shared with TRBD2. This CDR3 has 18 residues. Germline V gene lookup returns CDR1 SGHRS and CDR2 YFSETQ. J was trimmed by 3 bases and V by 0 bases; bases with no gene match: 12. This CDR3 is CASSLAPGQLAGHYEQYV. The CDR3 DNA sequence: TGCGCCAGCAGCTTGGCGCCAGGGCAACTAGCGGGGCACTACGAGCAGTACGTC.

In this sample, this clonotype turned up many times. This chain joins TRBV20-1 and TRBJ2-7, with D tentatively TRBD2 (5 bases). CDR3 length: 14 amino acids. The V end lost 2 bases, the J end lost 3 bases, and 14 bases lay between the germline ends. Per germline, CDR1 DFQATT and CDR2 SNEGSKA (reference sequence). The CDR3 loop reads CSARPVDSRYEQYV. CDR3 nucleotides: TGCAGTGCTAGACCTGTGGACTCGCGCTACGAGCAGTACGTC.

This clonotype was observed at least ten times. The genes are TRBV6-6 and TRBJ2-7; the D is unclear. The V end lost 2 bases, the J end lost 3 bases, and 11 bases lay between the germline ends. The germline V gene encodes CDR1 MNHNY and CDR2 SVGAGI (reference sequence). This CDR3 spans 14 amino acids. The CDR3 here is CASSYGVVSYEQYF. In DNA form, the CDR3 reads TGTGCCAGCAGTTACGGGGTGGTAAGCTACGAGCAGTACTTC.

The chain combines TRBV6-1 with TRBJ1-6; D is possibly TRBD1 (5 bases). With 3 bases removed from V and 7 bases from J, the gap between germline ends came to 16 bases. From germline, CDR1 is MNHNS and CDR2 SASEGT. The CDR3 loop spans 16 amino acids. CDR3 DNA sequence: TGTGCCAGCAGTGATATGGCCGGGACGGGCAATTCACCCCTCCACTTT. This translates into CASSDMAGTGNSPLHF.

V and J are TRBV7-9 and TRBJ2-5, with TRBD2 matching 10 bases. V trimming: 2 bases; J trimming: 6 bases; junction bases outside the gene matches: 9. CDR1 is SEHNR and CDR2 is FQNEAQ in the germline V gene (reference sequence). The CDR3 length is 16 residues. CDR3 amino acids: CASSLRGLAGVQTQYF. The CDR3 nucleotides are TGTGCCAGCAGCTTAAGGGGGCTAGCGGGAGTGCAGACCCAGTACTTC.